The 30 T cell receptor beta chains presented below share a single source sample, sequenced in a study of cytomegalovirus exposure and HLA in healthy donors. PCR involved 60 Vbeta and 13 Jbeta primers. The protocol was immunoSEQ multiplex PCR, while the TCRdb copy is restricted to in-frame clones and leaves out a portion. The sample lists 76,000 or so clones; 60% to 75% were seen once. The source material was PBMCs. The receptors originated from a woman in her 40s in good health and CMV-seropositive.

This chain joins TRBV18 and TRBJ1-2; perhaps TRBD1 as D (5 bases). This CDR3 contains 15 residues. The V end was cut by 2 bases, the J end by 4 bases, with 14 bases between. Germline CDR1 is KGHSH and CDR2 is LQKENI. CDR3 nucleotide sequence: TGTGCCAGCTCACCAGGGAGGGGTTACGGCTATGGCTACACCTTC. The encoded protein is CASSPGRGYGYGYTF.

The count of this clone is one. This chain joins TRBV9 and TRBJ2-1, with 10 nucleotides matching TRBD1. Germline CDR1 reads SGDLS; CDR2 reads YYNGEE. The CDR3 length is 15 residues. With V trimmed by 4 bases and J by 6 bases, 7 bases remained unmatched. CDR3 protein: CASSLRQGATNEQFF. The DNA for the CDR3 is TGTGCCAGCAGCCTCAGACAGGGGGCGACCAATGAGCAGTTCTTC.

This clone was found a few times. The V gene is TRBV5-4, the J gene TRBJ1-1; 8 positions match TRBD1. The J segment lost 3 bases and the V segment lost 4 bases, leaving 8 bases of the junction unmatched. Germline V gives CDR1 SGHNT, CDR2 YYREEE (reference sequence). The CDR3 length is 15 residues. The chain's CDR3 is CASSEEIQGDTEAFF. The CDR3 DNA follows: TGTGCCAGCAGCGAAGAAATACAGGGGGACACTGAAGCTTTCTTT.

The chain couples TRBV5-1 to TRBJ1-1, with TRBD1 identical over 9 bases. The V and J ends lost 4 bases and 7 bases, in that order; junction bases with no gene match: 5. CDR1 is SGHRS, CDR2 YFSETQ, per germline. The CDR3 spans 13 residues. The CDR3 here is CASSGGQGGEAFF. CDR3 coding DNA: TGCGCCAGCAGCGGGGGACAGGGAGGTGAAGCTTTCTTT. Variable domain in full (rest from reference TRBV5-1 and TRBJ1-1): KAGVTQTPRYLIKTRGQQVTLSCSPISGHRSVSWYQQTPGQGLQFLFEYFSETQRNKGNFPGRFSGRQFSNSRSEMNVSTLELGDSALYLCASSGGQGGEAFFGQGTRLTVV.

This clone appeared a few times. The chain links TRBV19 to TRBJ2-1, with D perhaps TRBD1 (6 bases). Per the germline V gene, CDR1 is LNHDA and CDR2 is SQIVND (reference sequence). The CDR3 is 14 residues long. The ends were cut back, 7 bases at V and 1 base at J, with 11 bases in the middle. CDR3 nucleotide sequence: TGTGCCAGTACCACGACAGGATCCTACAATGAGCAGTTCTTC. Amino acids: CASTTTGSYNEQFF.

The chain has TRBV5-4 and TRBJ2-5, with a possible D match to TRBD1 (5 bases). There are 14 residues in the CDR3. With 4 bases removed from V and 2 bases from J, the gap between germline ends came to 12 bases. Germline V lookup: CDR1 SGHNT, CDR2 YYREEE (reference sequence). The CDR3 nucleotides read TGTGCCAGCAGCCAAGGGGAACCACAAGAGACCCAGTACTTC. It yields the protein CASSQGEPQETQYF. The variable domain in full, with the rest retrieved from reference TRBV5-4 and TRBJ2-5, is ETGVTQSPTHLIKTRGQQVTLRCSSQSGHNTVSWYQQALGQGPQFIFQYYREEENGRGNFPPRFSGLQFPNYSSELNVNALELDDSALYLCASSQGEPQETQYFGPGTRLLVL.

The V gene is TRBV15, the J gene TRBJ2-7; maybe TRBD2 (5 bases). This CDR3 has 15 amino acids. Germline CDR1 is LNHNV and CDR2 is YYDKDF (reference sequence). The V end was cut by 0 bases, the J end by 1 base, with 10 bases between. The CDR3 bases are TGTGCCACCAGCAGAGATCCGAGGGTATCCTACGAGCAGTACTTC. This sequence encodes CATSRDPRVSYEQYF.

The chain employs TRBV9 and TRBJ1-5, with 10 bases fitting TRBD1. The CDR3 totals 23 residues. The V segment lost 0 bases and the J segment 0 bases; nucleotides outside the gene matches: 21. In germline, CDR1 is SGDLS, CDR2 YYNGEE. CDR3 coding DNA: TGTGCCAGCAGCGTAGCGCCTCGATCCGGGACAGGGGTCCCCTTGGGTAGCAATCAGCCCCAGCATTTT. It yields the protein CASSVAPRSGTGVPLGSNQPQHF. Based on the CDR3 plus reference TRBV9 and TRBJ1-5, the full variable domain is DSGVTQTPKHLITATGQRVTLRCSPRSGDLSVYWYQQSLDQGLQFLIQYYNGEERAKGNILERFSAQQFPDLHSELNLSSLELGDSALYFCASSVAPRSGTGVPLGSNQPQHFGDGTRLSIL.

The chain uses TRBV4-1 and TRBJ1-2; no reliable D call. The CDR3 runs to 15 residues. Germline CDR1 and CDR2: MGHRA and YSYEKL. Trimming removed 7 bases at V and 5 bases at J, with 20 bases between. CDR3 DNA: TGCGCCAGCACCAACCCGGAGACGCCGGCTTATGGCTACACCTTC. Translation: CASTNPETPAYGYTF.

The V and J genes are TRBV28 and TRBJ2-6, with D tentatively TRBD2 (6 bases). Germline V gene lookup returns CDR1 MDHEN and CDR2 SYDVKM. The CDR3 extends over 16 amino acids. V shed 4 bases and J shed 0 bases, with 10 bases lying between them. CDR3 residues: CASSSPRGSGANVLTF. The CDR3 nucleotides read TGTGCCAGCAGTTCGCCGCGGGGCTCTGGGGCCAACGTCCTGACTTTC.

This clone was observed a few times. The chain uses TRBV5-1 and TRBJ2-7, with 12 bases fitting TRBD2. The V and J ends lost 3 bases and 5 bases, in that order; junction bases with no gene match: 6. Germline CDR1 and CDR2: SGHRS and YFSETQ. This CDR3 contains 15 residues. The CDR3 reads CASSSRLAGADEQYF. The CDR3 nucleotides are TGCGCCAGCAGCTCTAGACTAGCGGGGGCGGACGAGCAGTACTTC.

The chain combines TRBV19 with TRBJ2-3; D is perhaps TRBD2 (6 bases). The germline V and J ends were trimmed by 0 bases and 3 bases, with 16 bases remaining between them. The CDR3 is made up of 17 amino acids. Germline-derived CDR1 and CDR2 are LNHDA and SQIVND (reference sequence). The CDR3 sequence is CASSIEPGASITDTQYF. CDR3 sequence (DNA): TGTGCCAGTAGTATAGAGCCGGGAGCTAGCATTACAGATACGCAGTATTTT.

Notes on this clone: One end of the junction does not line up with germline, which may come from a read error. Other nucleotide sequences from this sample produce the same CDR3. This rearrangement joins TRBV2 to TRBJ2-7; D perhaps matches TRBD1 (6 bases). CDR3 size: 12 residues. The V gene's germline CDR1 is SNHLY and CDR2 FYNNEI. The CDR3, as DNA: TGTGCCTGCAGTGAGACAGGATACGAGCAGTACTTC. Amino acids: CACSETGYEQYF.

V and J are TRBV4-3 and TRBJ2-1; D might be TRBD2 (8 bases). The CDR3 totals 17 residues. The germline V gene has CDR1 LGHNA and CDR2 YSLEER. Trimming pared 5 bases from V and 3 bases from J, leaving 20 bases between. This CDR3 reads CASSKRGPGLVYNEQFF. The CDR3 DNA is TGCGCCAGCAGCAAGAGGGGGCCGGGACTAGTCTACAATGAGCAGTTCTTC.

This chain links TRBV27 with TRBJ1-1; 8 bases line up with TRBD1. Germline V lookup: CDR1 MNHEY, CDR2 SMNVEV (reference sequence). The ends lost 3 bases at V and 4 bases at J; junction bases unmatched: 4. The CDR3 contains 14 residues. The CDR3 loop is CASSLGTGGTEAFF. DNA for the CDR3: TGTGCCAGCAGTTTGGGGACAGGTGGCACTGAAGCTTTCTTT.

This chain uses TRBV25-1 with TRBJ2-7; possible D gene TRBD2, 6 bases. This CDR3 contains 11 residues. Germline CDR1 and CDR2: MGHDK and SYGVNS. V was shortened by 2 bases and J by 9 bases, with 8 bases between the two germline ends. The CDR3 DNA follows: TGTGCCAGCAGTGAAGGGACTTCGCAGTACTTC. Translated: CASSEGTSQYF.

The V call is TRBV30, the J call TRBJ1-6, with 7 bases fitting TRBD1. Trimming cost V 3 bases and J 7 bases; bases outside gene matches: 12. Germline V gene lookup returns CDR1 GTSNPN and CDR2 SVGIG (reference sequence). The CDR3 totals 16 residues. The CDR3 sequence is CAWSLQGSLENSPLHF. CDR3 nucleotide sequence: TGTGCCTGGAGCCTACAGGGGAGTTTAGAGAATTCACCCCTCCACTTT.

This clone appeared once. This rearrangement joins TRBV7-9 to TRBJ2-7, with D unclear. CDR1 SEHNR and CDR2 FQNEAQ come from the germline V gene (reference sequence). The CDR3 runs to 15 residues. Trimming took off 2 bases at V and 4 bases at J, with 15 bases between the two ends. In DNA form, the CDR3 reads TGTGCCAGCAGCTTAACGGGTGATGCCAGTTACGAGCAGTACTTC. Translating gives CASSLTGDASYEQYF.

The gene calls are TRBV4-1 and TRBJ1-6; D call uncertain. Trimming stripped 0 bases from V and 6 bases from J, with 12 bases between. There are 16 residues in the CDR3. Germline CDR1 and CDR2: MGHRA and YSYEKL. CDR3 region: CASSQEIWARNSPLHF. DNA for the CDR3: TGCGCCAGCAGCCAAGAAATCTGGGCCCGTAATTCACCCCTCCACTTT.

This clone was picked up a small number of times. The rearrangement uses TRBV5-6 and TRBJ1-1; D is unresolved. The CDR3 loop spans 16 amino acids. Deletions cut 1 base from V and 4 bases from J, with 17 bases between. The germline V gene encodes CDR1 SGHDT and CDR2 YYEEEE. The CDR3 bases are TGTGCCAGCAGCTTGATTTTATTCGGGATATTCACTGAAGCTTTCTTT. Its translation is CASSLILFGIFTEAFF.

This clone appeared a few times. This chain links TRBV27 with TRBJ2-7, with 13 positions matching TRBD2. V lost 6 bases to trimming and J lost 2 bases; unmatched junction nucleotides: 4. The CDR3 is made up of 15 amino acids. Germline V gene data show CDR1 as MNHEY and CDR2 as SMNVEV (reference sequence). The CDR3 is CASSLGTSGTYEQYF. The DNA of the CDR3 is TGTGCCAGCAGCCTCGGGACTAGCGGGACCTACGAGCAGTACTTC.

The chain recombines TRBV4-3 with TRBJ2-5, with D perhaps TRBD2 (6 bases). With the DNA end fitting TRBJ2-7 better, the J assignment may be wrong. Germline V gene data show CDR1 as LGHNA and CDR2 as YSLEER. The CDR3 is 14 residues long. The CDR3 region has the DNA TGCGCCAGCAGCCAAGAGGCGGGGCCCTACGAGCAGTACTTC. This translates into CASSQEAGPYEQYF.

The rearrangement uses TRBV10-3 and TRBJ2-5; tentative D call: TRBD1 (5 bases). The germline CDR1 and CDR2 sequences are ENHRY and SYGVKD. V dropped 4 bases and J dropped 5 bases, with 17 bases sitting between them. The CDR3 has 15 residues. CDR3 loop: CAISGAWQGPETQYF. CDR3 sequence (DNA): TGTGCCATCAGTGGAGCGTGGCAGGGTCCCGAGACCCAGTACTTC.

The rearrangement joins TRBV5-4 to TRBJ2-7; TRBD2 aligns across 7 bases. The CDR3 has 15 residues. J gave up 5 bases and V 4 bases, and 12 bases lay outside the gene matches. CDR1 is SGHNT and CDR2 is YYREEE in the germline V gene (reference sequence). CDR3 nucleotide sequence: TGTGCCAGCAGCGGAGCCGGTGCTAGCGGCCACGAGCAGTACTTC. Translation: CASSGAGASGHEQYF.

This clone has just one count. CDR3 sequence: CASSFWQGATGSYEQYF. As DNA, the CDR3 is TGTGCCAGCAGTTTTTGGCAGGGGGCTACGGGGTCCTACGAGCAGTACTTC. The rearrangement links TRBV28 to TRBJ2-7; 8 bases match TRBD1. V lost 3 bases to trimming and J lost 1 base; unmatched junction nucleotides: 11. The CDR3 loop spans 17 amino acids. Germline V gene data show CDR1 as MDHEN and CDR2 as SYDVKM.

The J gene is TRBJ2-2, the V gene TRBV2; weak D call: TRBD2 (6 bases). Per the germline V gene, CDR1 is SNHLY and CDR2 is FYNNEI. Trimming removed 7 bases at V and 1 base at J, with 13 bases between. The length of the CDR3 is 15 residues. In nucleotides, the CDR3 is TGTGCCAGCACGACCGCGGGGCAGAACACCGGGGAGCTGTTTTTT. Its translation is CASTTAGQNTGELFF.

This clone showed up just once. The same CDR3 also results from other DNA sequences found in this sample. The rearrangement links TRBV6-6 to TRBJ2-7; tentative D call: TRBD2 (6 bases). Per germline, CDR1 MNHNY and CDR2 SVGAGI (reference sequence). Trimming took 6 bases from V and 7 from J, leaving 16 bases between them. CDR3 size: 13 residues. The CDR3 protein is CASSTRQGGEQYF. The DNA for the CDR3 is TGTGCCAGCAGCACCAGGCAGGGAGGAGAGCAGTACTTC.

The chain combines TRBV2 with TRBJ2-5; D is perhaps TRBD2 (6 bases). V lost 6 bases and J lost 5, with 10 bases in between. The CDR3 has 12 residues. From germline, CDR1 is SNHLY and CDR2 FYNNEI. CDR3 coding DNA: TGTGCCAGCAGAGCGGGTGGGGAGACCCAGTACTTC. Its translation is CASRAGGETQYF.

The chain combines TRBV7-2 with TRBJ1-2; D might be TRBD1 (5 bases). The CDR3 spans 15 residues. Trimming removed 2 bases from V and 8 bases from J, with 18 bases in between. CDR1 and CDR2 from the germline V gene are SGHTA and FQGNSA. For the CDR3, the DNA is TGTGCCAGCAGCTTACAGGGCCGTGATGGCCAAGGCTACACCTTC. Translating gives CASSLQGRDGQGYTF.

The CDR3 sequence: CASSEGGFKNQPQHF. The CDR3 region has the DNA TGTGCCAGCAGTGAGGGAGGGTTTAAGAATCAGCCCCAGCATTTT. This chain joins TRBV2 and TRBJ1-5; D unresolved. The length of the CDR3 is 15 residues. Germline CDR1 reads SNHLY; CDR2 reads FYNNEI. With 3 bases removed from V and 4 bases from J, the gap between germline ends came to 13 bases.